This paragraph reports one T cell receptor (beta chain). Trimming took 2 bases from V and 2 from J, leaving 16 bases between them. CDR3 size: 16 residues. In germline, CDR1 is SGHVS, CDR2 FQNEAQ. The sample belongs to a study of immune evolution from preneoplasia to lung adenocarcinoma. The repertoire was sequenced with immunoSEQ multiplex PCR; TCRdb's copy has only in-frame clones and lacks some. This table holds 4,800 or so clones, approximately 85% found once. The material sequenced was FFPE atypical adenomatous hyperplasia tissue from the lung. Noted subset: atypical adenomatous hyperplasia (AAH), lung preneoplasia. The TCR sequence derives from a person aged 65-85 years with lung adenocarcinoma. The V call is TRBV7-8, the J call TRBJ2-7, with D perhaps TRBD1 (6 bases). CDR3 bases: TGTGCCAGCAGCTTACAAACAGGGCCAGCACCCTACGAGCAGTACTTC. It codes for CASSLQTGPAPYEQYF.